These 2 T cell receptor beta chains were sequenced from one sample in a study of blood T cell repertoires in COVID-19. Sequenced by immunoSEQ multiplex PCR; TCRdb stores in-frame clones only, minus some. This table holds about 210,000 clones, almost 85% found once. What was sequenced was peripheral blood. Receptor source: a man between 45 and 60 years old with COVID-19, enrolled during active disease.

The rearrangement uses TRBV2 and TRBJ1-3, with D unclear. The CDR3 is 13 residues long. Trimming shortened V by 6 bases and J by 0 bases, and 6 bases separated the two germline ends. Germline loops: CDR1 SNHLY, CDR2 FYNNEI. CDR3: CASRANSGNTIYF. DNA for the CDR3: TGTGCCAGCAGGGCAAACTCTGGAAACACCATATATTTT.

The chain has TRBV7-3 and TRBJ2-1, with 8 bases that match TRBD1. The CDR3 extends over 19 amino acids. Trimming at V came to 5 bases and at J to 9 bases, leaving 24 bases not matched to a gene. The germline V gene has CDR1 SGHTA and CDR2 FQGTGA. The chain's CDR3 is CASSTQDRVGRKKGGEQFF. The CDR3 DNA reads as TGTGCCAGCAGCACCCAGGACAGGGTGGGTAGGAAAAAGGGGGGTGAGCAGTTCTTC. Full variable domain (outside the CDR3, taken from reference TRBV7-3 and TRBJ2-1): GAGVSQTPSNKVTEKGKYVELRCDPISGHTALYWYRQSLGQGPEFLIYFQGTGAADDSGLPNDRFFAVRPEGSVSTLKIQRTERGDSAVYLCASSTQDRVGRKKGGEQFFGPGTRLTVL.